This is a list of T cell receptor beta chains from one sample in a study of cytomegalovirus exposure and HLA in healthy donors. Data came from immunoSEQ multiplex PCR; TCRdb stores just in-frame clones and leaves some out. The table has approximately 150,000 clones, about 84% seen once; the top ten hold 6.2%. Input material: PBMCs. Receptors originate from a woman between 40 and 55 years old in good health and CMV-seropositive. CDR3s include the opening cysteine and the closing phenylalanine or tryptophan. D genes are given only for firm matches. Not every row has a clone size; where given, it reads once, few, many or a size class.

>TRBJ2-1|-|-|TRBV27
CASSQTDSLGEQFF
TGTGCCAGCAGTCAAACGGACAGTTTGGGGGAGCAGTTCTTC
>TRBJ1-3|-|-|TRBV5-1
CASSLVQGQGNTIYF
TGCGCCAGCAGCTTGGTACAGGGTCAAGGAAACACCATATATTTT
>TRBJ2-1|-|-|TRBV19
CASSKSGLLSSYNEQFF
TGTGCCAGTAGTAAGTCAGGGCTGCTAAGCTCCTACAATGAGCAGTTCTTC
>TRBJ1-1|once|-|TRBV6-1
CASSEGQGWAQVFF
TGTGCCAGCAGTGAGGGGCAGGGTTGGGCACAAGTTTTCTTT
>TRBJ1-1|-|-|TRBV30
CAFSKGRLRDTEAFF
TGTGCCTTTTCTAAGGGTCGGTTGAGGGACACTGAAGCTTTCTTT
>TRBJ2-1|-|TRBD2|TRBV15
CATSTDIVSGLAGIDEQFF
TGTGCCACCAGCACCGATATAGTGTCGGGACTAGCGGGAATCGATGAGCAGTTCTTC
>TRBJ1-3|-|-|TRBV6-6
CASSFFVLTGNTIYF
TGTGCCAGCAGTTTCTTCGTTCTGACAGGAAACACCATATATTTT
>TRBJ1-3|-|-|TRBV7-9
CASGGAGNTIYF
TGTGCCAGCGGGGGGGCTGGAAACACCATATATTTT
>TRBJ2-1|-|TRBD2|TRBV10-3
CAISPTSGTNYNEQFF
TGTGCCATCAGTCCAACTAGCGGGACTAACTACAATGAGCAGTTCTTC
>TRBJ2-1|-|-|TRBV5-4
CASSLVRGLSSEQFF
TGTGCCAGCAGCTTGGTTAGGGGACTCTCAAGTGAGCAGTTCTTC
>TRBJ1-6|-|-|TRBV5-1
CASSLGPLGGKDSPLHF
TGCGCCAGCAGCTTGGGCCCTCTGGGGGGGAAGGATTCACCCCTCCACTTT
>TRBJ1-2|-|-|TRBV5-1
CASSLGTSNYGYTF
TGCGCCAGCAGCTTGGGGACAAGTAACTATGGCTACACCTTC
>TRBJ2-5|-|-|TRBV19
CASSINGQGTGTQYF
TGTGCCAGTAGTATAAATGGTCAGGGGACGGGGACCCAGTACTTC
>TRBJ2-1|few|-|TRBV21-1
CASSIPGQGANEQFF
TGTGCCAGCAGCATACCGGGACAGGGGGCAAATGAGCAGTTCTTC
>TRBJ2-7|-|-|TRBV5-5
CASISGQPYEQYF
TGTGCCAGCATCTCAGGACAGCCGTACGAGCAGTACTTC
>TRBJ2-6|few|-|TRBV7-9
CASSWGPGANVLTF
TGTGCCAGCAGCTGGGGCCCTGGGGCCAACGTCCTGACTTTC
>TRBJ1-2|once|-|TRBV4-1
CASSQDEAGDGYTF
TGCGCCAGCAGCCAAGATGAGGCAGGGGATGGCTACACCTTC
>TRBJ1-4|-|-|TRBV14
CASSPRLTNEKLFF
TGTGCCAGCAGCCCCCGGTTGACTAATGAAAAACTGTTTTTT
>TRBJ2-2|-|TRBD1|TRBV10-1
CASSPGTANTGELFF
TGCGCCAGCAGCCCCGGGACAGCGAACACCGGGGAGCTGTTTTTT
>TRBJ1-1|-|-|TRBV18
CASSETYRENTEAFF
TGTGCCAGCTCAGAGACTTACAGGGAGAACACTGAAGCTTTCTTT
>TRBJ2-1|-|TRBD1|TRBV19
CASSVPGQGSEQFF
TGTGCCAGCTCTGTACCGGGACAGGGGTCTGAGCAGTTCTTC
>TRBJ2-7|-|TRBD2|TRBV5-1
CASSLGTSATYEQYF
TGCGCCAGCAGCTTGGGGACTAGCGCAACCTACGAGCAGTACTTC
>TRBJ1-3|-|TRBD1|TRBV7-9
CASSSPGQGENTIYF
TGTGCCAGCAGCTCTCCGGGACAGGGGGAAAACACCATATATTTT
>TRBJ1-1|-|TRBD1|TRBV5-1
CASSLGGTENEAFF
TGCGCCAGCAGCTTAGGCGGGACAGAGAATGAAGCTTTCTTT
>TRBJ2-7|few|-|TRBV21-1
CASSKALERDRDHEQYF
TGTGCCAGCAGCAAAGCGCTCGAGAGGGACAGGGACCACGAGCAGTACTTC
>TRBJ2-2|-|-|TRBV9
CASSVGHGTGELFF
TGTGCCAGCAGCGTGGGCCACGGCACCGGGGAGCTGTTTTTT
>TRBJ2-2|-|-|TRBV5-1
CASSLVRRENTGELFF
TGCGCCAGCAGCTTGGTCCGACGGGAAAACACCGGGGAGCTGTTTTTT
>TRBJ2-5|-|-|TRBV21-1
CASGGEYREEIQYF
TGTGCCAGCGGCGGAGAGTACAGGGAAGAGATCCAGTACTTC